Presented here are 11 T cell receptor beta chains from one specimen sequenced in a study of cytomegalovirus exposure and HLA in healthy donors (dated by TCRdb to between 2016 and 2019). Libraries were made using the immunoSEQ multiplex PCR assay. For the multiplex PCR, a mixture combining 60 forward primers for TCR Vbeta segments and 13 reverse primers for TCR Jbeta segments was used. As stored in TCRdb, this immuneACCESS dataset retains in-frame rearrangements with V and J assigned. A fraction of the clones does not appear; measured against another copy, unresolved V genes explain less than half of the discrepancy, and the remainder lacks a known reason. This sample has roughly 130,000 clones in its table, and less than 85% of those were observed once. The ten largest account for 1% of the sample. The source material was PBMCs. These TCRs come from a man aged 40-50 years in good health and CMV-seronegative.

The V gene is TRBV28, the J gene TRBJ2-7, with 7 positions matching TRBD1. The CDR3 runs 11 residues. The germline V gene has CDR1 MDHEN and CDR2 SYDVKM. V lost 6 bases and J lost 9; bases outside the gene matches: 5. This chain's CDR3 is CASSLQGRQYF. For the CDR3, the DNA is TGTGCCAGCAGCTTACAGGGGCGGCAGTACTTC.

There are a few counts of this clone. A read error is likely, as this CDR3 ends without the conserved phenylalanine or tryptophan. It is unclear where the CDR3 begins or ends on the DNA, so no DNA is shown, and the CDR3 is as TCRdb lists it. J is TRBJ1-1 and V is TRBV9; TRBD1, the D gene given by the table, was not confirmed from the DNA. The CDR3 spans 14 residues, counting both ends. Germline CDR1 reads SGDLS; CDR2 reads YYNGEE. This CDR3 is CASSVSGMNTEALV.

The chain couples TRBV2 to TRBJ1-5; 8 bases agree with TRBD1. Germline V gene lookup returns CDR1 SNHLY and CDR2 FYNNEI. The CDR3 extends over 15 amino acids. Trimming cost V 7 bases and J 4 bases; bases outside gene matches: 9. The CDR3 DNA sequence: TGTGCCAGCACCCTAATGGACAGGGTTAATCAGCCCCAGCATTTT. It specifies CASTLMDRVNQPQHF. The full variable domain, with the rest looked up from reference TRBV2 and TRBJ1-5, is EPEVTQTPSHQVTQMGQEVILRCVPISNHLYFYWYRQILGQKVEFLVSFYNNEISEKSEIFDDQFSVERPDGSNFTLKIRSTKLEDSAMYFCASTLMDRVNQPQHFGDGTRLSIL.

This chain joins TRBV27 and TRBJ2-3; 8 bases fit TRBD2. Trimming took 2 bases from V and 4 from J; bases not matched to a gene: 5. The germline CDR1 and CDR2 sequences are MNHEY and SMNVEV (reference sequence). The CDR3 spans 15 residues. CDR3: CASSLLAGRPDTQYF. CDR3 nucleotide sequence: TGTGCCAGCAGTTTACTAGCGGGTCGTCCAGATACGCAGTATTTT.

The rearrangement links TRBV5-4 to TRBJ2-3; TRBD2 might be the D (6 bases). Trimming pared 1 base from V and 1 base from J, leaving 13 bases between. This CDR3 contains 16 residues. Germline-derived CDR1 and CDR2 are SGHNT and YYREEE (reference sequence). Written as DNA, the CDR3 is TGTGCCAGCAGCTTGAACACGGGAGTCGGCACAGATACGCAGTATTTT. This codes for CASSLNTGVGTDTQYF.

The genes are TRBV2 and TRBJ1-4; 7 nucleotides agree with TRBD1. J lost 8 bases, V lost 4 bases, and 7 bases had no gene match. Germline V gives CDR1 SNHLY, CDR2 FYNNEI. This CDR3 region has 14 residues. The CDR3 spells CASSATGFGEKLFF. The CDR3 bases are TGTGCCAGCAGTGCGACAGGGTTCGGGGAAAAACTGTTTTTT.

This rearrangement joins TRBV9 to TRBJ2-7; 7 nucleotides match TRBD1. CDR3 length: 14 residues. In germline, CDR1 is SGDLS, CDR2 YYNGEE. The V and J ends lost 3 bases and 4 bases, in that order; junction bases with no gene match: 7. The CDR3 is CASSAEQGKYEQYF. In DNA, the CDR3 is TGTGCCAGCAGCGCTGAACAGGGGAAATACGAGCAGTACTTC.

This clone was detected once. This chain links TRBV7-8 with TRBJ1-3; D gene ambiguous. Trimming stripped 5 bases from V and 3 bases from J, with 11 bases between. Germline V CDR1 and CDR2: SGHVS, FQNEAQ. CDR3 length: 14 amino acids. As DNA, the CDR3 is TGTGCCAGCAGCCCCTGGGCCGATGGAAACACCATATATTTT. Translation: CASSPWADGNTIYF. Complete variable domain (other parts from reference TRBV7-8 and TRBJ1-3): GAGVSQSPRYKVAKRGQDVALRCDPISGHVSLFWYQQALGQGPEFLTYFQNEAQLDKSGLPSDRFFAERPEGSVSTLKIQRTQQEDSAVYLCASSPWADGNTIYFGEGSWLTVV.

The chain uses TRBV2 and TRBJ1-5, with D possibly matching TRBD1 (5 bases). CDR1 SNHLY and CDR2 FYNNEI come from the germline V gene. Trimming stripped 4 bases from V and 1 base from J, with 8 bases between. The CDR3 extends over 14 amino acids. The CDR3 DNA follows: TGTGCCAGCAGTGTGGGGGGAAGCAATCAGCCCCAGCATTTT. This codes for CASSVGGSNQPQHF.

This clone has more than one count but fewer than ten. The CDR3 does not end in the conserved phenylalanine or tryptophan, so this is likely a read error. The chain combines TRBV28 with TRBJ1-2; tentative D call: TRBD1 (6 bases). The CDR3 loop spans 12 amino acids. V was pared by 2 bases and J by 11 bases, with 12 bases between. The germline gives CDR1 MDHEN, CDR2 SYDVKM. The CDR3 spells CASSLGVGGYTC. Here the CDR3 DNA reads TGTGCCAGCAGTTTAGGCGTAGGGGGTTACACCTGC.

This sequence joins TRBV6-5 and TRBJ1-2, with D unresolved. Looked up from germline, CDR1 is MNHEY and CDR2 is SVGAGI. Trimming took off 2 bases at V and 2 bases at J, with 12 bases between the two ends. This CDR3 region has 15 residues. CDR3 amino acids: CASSYRQTSNYGYTF. The CDR3 nucleotides are TGTGCCAGCAGTTACCGACAAACATCAAACTATGGCTACACCTTC.